Listed here are 7 T cell receptor beta chains from one sample, sequenced in a study of blood T cell repertoires in COVID-19. The method was immunoSEQ multiplex PCR; TCRdb's version includes in-frame clones alone and lacks a portion of them. The sample consists of about 100,000 clones, roughly 85% of them appearing once. The specimen sequenced was peripheral blood. The source is a man between 65 and 79 years old with active or convalescent COVID-19.

The chain recombines TRBV18 with TRBJ1-4, with D hard to call. Trimming shortened V by 3 bases and J by 10 bases, and 12 bases separated the two germline ends. Per the germline V gene, CDR1 is KGHSH and CDR2 is LQKENI. The CDR3 is made up of 13 amino acids. The CDR3 sequence: CASSPSGPGKLFF. In DNA form, the CDR3 reads TGTGCCAGCTCACCGTCAGGCCCCGGAAAACTGTTTTTT.

V usage is TRBV19 and J usage is TRBJ1-2, with D unresolved. CDR1 is LNHDA and CDR2 is SQIVND in the germline V gene (reference sequence). Trimming removed 8 bases at V and 7 bases at J, with 14 bases between. CDR3 length: 12 amino acids. The CDR3 loop is CASGVRRGGYTF. The CDR3, as DNA: TGTGCCAGTGGTGTACGGCGGGGTGGCTACACCTTC.

The chain is built from TRBV7-8 and TRBJ2-3; D is uncertain. Deletions cut 5 bases from V and 0 bases from J, with 3 bases between. CDR1 is SGHVS, CDR2 FQNEAQ, per germline. The CDR3 extends over 12 amino acids. The CDR3 reads CASSPSTDTQYF. The CDR3 DNA is TGTGCCAGCAGCCCTAGCACAGATACGCAGTATTTT.

V usage is TRBV19 and J usage is TRBJ2-5; D gene ambiguous. This CDR3 has 12 residues. The V and J ends lost 5 bases and 3 bases respectively, with 7 bases between them. The germline CDR1 and CDR2 sequences are LNHDA and SQIVND (reference sequence). The CDR3 region has the DNA TGTGCCAGTAGTTCAAACAAAGAGACCCAGTACTTC. Amino acids: CASSSNKETQYF. Based on the CDR3 plus reference TRBV19 and TRBJ2-5, the full variable domain is DGGITQSPKYLFRKEGQNVTLSCEQNLNHDAMYWYRQDPGQGLRLIYYSQIVNDFQKGDIAEGYSVSREKKESFPLTVTSAQKNPTAFYLCASSSNKETQYFGPGTRLLVL.

Only one count was recorded for this clone. V usage is TRBV14 and J usage is TRBJ2-2, with 9 nucleotides matching TRBD2. This CDR3 has 15 amino acids. The ends lost 7 bases at V and 7 bases at J; junction bases unmatched: 10. The germline gives CDR1 SGHDN, CDR2 FVKESK. CDR3: CASTRTSVPGGELFF. The CDR3 DNA reads as TGTGCCAGCACCAGGACTAGCGTACCGGGCGGGGAGCTGTTTTTT.

This clone was counted a few times. The chain links TRBV28 to TRBJ1-2; no clear D gene. This CDR3 region has 13 residues. From germline, CDR1 is MDHEN and CDR2 SYDVKM. V lost 2 bases and J 2 bases, leaving 6 bases between the germline ends. The DNA for the CDR3 is TGTGCCAGCAGTTTAACAGCCAACTATGGCTACACCTTC. This sequence encodes CASSLTANYGYTF.

V is TRBV20-1 and J is TRBJ1-2; D call uncertain. The V end lost 3 bases, the J end lost 1 base, and 12 bases lay between the germline ends. The germline gives CDR1 DFQATT, CDR2 SNEGSKA (reference sequence). CDR3 length: 14 residues. CDR3 residues: CSASESGLNYGYTF. CDR3 bases: TGCAGTGCTAGTGAATCTGGCCTTAACTATGGCTACACCTTC.